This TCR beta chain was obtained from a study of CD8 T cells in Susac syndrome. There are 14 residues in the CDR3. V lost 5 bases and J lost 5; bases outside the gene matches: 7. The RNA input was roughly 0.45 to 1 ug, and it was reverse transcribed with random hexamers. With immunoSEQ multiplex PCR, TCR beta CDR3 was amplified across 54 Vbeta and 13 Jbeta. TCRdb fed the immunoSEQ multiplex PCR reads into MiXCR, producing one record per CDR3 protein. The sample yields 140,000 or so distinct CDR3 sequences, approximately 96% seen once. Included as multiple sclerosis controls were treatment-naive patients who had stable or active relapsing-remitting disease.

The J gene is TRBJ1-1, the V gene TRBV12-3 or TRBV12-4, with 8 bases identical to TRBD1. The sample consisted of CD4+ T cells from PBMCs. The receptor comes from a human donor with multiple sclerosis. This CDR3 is CASSPRQGRTEAFF. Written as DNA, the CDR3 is TGTGCCAGCAGTCCCAGACAGGGGCGTACTGAAGCTTTCTTT.